These 6 T cell receptor beta chains originate from one sample sequenced in a study of glioma-infiltrating T cells after dendritic cell vaccination. TCRdb's copy holds only in-frame clones and misses some; the assay was immunoSEQ multiplex PCR. This table has fewer than 85,000 clones, almost 85% appearing once. The specimen comprised blood, sampled before dendritic cell vaccination. Source of these receptors: a human donor with glioblastoma.

V gene TRBV7-9 combines with J gene TRBJ2-6; D ambiguous. This CDR3 has 16 amino acids. Germline lookup yields CDR1 SEHNR and CDR2 FQNEAQ (reference sequence). Trimming shortened V by 3 bases and J by 2 bases, and 11 bases separated the two germline ends. CDR3 DNA sequence: TGTGCCAGCAGCTTCTCGGTAACGACTGGGGCCAACGTCCTGACTTTC. Translating gives CASSFSVTTGANVLTF.

The J gene is TRBJ2-6, the V gene TRBV6-1; unclear D gene. With 4 bases removed from V and 0 bases from J, the gap between germline ends came to 7 bases. CDR3 size: 15 residues. Germline CDR1 and CDR2: MNHNS and SASEGT. CDR3 in amino acids: CASSVTASGANVLTF. The CDR3 DNA reads TGTGCCAGCAGTGTAACAGCCTCTGGGGCCAACGTCCTGACTTTC.

To note about this clone: Sequence at one end of the junction differs from germline and may be a read error. V and J are TRBV5-1 and TRBJ2-3, with D possibly TRBD2 on 6 matching bases. This CDR3 spans 15 amino acids. CDR1 is SGHRS, CDR2 YFSETQ, per germline. CDR3 protein: CASSIRAGPGDTKYF. In nucleotides, the CDR3 is TGCGCCAGCAGCATCCGGGCTGGGCCGGGAGATACGAAGTATTTT. The variable domain in full, with the rest retrieved from reference TRBV5-1 and TRBJ2-3, is KAGVTQTPRYLIKTRGQQVTLSCSPISGHRSVSWYQQTPGQGLQFLFEYFSETQRNKGNFPGRFSGRQFSNSRSEMNVSTLELGDSALYLCASSIRAGPGDTKYFGPGTRLTVL.

This clone was seen a few times. The chain is built from TRBV6-1 and TRBJ2-7, with a weak D call TRBD2 (5 bases). The CDR3 contains 12 residues. V lost 10 bases and J lost 0, with 10 bases in between. Germline V lookup: CDR1 MNHNS, CDR2 SASEGT. CDR3 DNA: TGTGCCACCCAAGGGAGCTCCTACGAGCAGTACGTC. Translated, it gives CATQGSSYEQYV.

CDR3 nucleotide sequence: TGTGCCAGCAGCTTAGCCCGGACAGGGCTCAACAATGAGCAGTTCTTC. It codes for CASSLARTGLNNEQFF. This chain joins TRBV5-6 and TRBJ2-1; 8 bases align to TRBD1. Germline V gives CDR1 SGHDT, CDR2 YYEEEE. The CDR3 has 16 amino acids. The junction had 9 bases not matched to a gene; V was cut back by 2 bases and J by 5 bases.

This clone was detected a few times. The chain uses TRBV5-5 and TRBJ1-6, with 7 positions matching TRBD1. V lost 0 bases and J lost 8; bases outside the gene matches: 5. The CDR3 loop spans 15 amino acids. Germline V gives CDR1 SGHKS, CDR2 YYEKEE (reference sequence). In nucleotides, the CDR3 is TGTGCCAGCAGCTTGGCCCCGCAGGGGGATTCACCCCTCCACTTT. It encodes CASSLAPQGDSPLHF.